A selection of T cell receptor beta chains follows, all from one sample in a study of T cells in Graves' hyperthyroidism and ophthalmopathy. TCRdb reprocessed the multiplex PCR reads with MiXCR, giving one entry per CDR3 protein. The data contain around 580,000 distinct CDR3 sequences, 15% to 20% of them singletons. Sample: blood. The receptors were sampled from a woman aged 18-35 years with Graves' hyperthyroidism. Both conserved end residues are part of each CDR3. A D gene is named only where the DNA matches it firmly. Expanded clones are given a class, and other clones once, few, many or no size at all.

clone size,D gene,V gene,J gene,CDR3 protein,CDR3 DNA
many,TRBD2,TRBV6-2/TRBV6-3,TRBJ2-1,CASGLLAGDEQFF,TGTGCCAGCGGCCTGCTAGCGGGTGATGAGCAGTTCTTC
-,TRBD1,TRBV4-1,TRBJ1-5,CASSQDGTAEPQHF,TGCGCCAGCAGCCAAGATGGGACAGCCGAGCCCCAGCATTTT
few,TRBD2,TRBV9,TRBJ2-2,CASSVMAGGPKTGELFF,TGTGCCAGCAGCGTTATGGCGGGAGGGCCCAAAACCGGGGAGCTGTTTTTT
-,-,TRBV7-2,TRBJ1-5,CASSRLGSTGQPQHF,TGTGCCAGCAGCCGGCTAGGTTCCACTGGTCAGCCCCAGCATTTT
few,-,TRBV15,TRBJ2-5,CATSPILQETQYF,TGTGCCACCAGCCCCATCCTTCAAGAGACCCAGTACTTC
many,-,TRBV12-3/TRBV12-4,TRBJ1-4,CASSFLRGHGEKLFF,TGTGCCAGCAGTTTCCTTAGGGGTCACGGCGAAAAACTGTTTTTT
many,-,TRBV7-9,TRBJ1-1,CASSLAAGRNTEAFF,TGCGCCAGCAGCTTGGCGGCAGGGAGGAACACTGAAGCTTTCTTT
-,-,TRBV7-9,TRBJ2-7,CASSQTGFYEQYF,TGTGCCAGCAGCCAAACAGGGTTCTACGAGCAGTACTTC
many,-,TRBV10-1,TRBJ2-5,CASSESWGAEETQYF,TGCGCCAGCAGTGAGTCATGGGGGGCCGAGGAGACCCAGTACTTC
-,-,TRBV7-9,TRBJ1-1,CASSNAPGGEAFF,TGTGCCAGCAGCAACGCCCCAGGAGGTGAAGCTTTCTTT
-,-,TRBV28,TRBJ2-1,CASSLFPTRGGYNEQFF,TGTGCCAGCAGTTTATTCCCTACTAGAGGCGGGTACAATGAGCAGTTCTTC
few,-,TRBV27,TRBJ2-5,CASSLSGLYRGRETQYF,TGTGCCAGCAGTTTATCGGGGTTGTATAGGGGAAGAGAGACCCAGTACTTC
many,-,TRBV20-1,TRBJ2-5,CSAPDAGQNIETQYF,TGCAGTGCCCCCGACGCGGGACAGAACATCGAGACCCAGTACTTC
many,-,TRBV5-6,TRBJ2-5,CASSPIDNQETQYF,TGTGCCAGCAGCCCGATAGACAACCAAGAGACCCAGTACTTC
many,TRBD1,TRBV7-2,TRBJ2-2,CASRRKDRAGGELFF,TGTGCCAGCAGACGAAAGGACAGGGCGGGCGGGGAGCTGTTTTTT
-,-,TRBV6-1,TRBJ2-7,CASTHGLARGYEQYF,TGTGCCAGCACCCATGGACTGGCCCGGGGCTACGAGCAGTACTTC
-,-,TRBV18,TRBJ2-5,CASSPPGSGWRETQYF,TGTGCCAGCTCACCACCAGGGAGTGGGTGGAGAGAGACCCAGTACTTC
few,-,TRBV7-9,TRBJ2-7,CASSLGSKVGYEQYF,TGTGCCAGCAGCTTAGGTTCCAAAGTCGGCTACGAGCAGTACTTC
few,-,TRBV20-1,TRBJ1-6,CSATLKGSRSPLHF,TGCAGTGCAACCCTCAAGGGCAGCCGTTCACCCCTCCACTTT
many,-,TRBV7-2,TRBJ1-5,CASSLSGWRNQPQHF,TGTGCCAGCAGCTTATCGGGTTGGCGCAATCAGCCCCAGCATTTT
many,TRBD2,TRBV28,TRBJ2-7,CAATAGVPYEQYF,TGTGCCGCTACTGCGGGAGTACCCTACGAGCAGTACTTC
many,-,TRBV19,TRBJ1-2,CASSLLGGTSNYGYTF,TGTGCCAGTAGTCTACTGGGGGGAACAAGTAACTATGGCTACACCTTC
-,-,TRBV6-1,TRBJ1-2,CASRQEATYGYTF,TGTGCCAGCAGGCAGGAAGCTACTTATGGCTACACCTTC
many,TRBD1,TRBV28,TRBJ1-2,CASSLRGRNYGYTF,TGTGCCAGCAGTTTAAGGGGGCGGAACTATGGCTACACCTTC
many,TRBD2,TRBV4-3,TRBJ2-7,CASSQGLGVYEQYF,TGCGCCAGCAGCCAGGGACTAGGGGTCTACGAGCAGTACTTC